Listed below are T cell receptor beta chains from one sample, sequenced in a study of T cell changes during pregnancy in multiple sclerosis. Only in-frame clones appear in the TCRdb table, and some are missing; sequencing was by immunoSEQ multiplex PCR. The table lists approximately 58,000 clones, over 80% of them singletons, with around 2.8% in the top ten. The source material was peripheral blood, sampled in the second trimester of pregnancy. Receptors were obtained from a female donor in good health, enrolled as a control in a pregnancy study. Each CDR3 is given with its conserved first and last residue. The order of the fields is J gene, CDR3 length, D gene, V gene, CDR3 DNA, CDR3 protein. A D gene is named only where the DNA matches it firmly.

j_call: TRBJ2-2; cdr3_length: 14; d_call: TRBD1; v_call: TRBV7-2; cdr3_nt: TGTGCCAGCAACAGGGGGCTTAGCACCGGGGAGCTGTTTTTT; cdr3_aa: CASNRGLSTGELFF
j_call: TRBJ2-1; cdr3_length: 14; d_call: -; v_call: TRBV2; cdr3_nt: TGTGCCAGCAGCCAAACTCCTAGGTACAATGAGCAGTTCTTC; cdr3_aa: CASSQTPRYNEQFF
j_call: TRBJ2-7; cdr3_length: 15; d_call: TRBD2; v_call: TRBV27; cdr3_nt: TGTGCCAGCAGTTCCCCTGAGGCGGGAGGTCGCGAGCAGTACTTC; cdr3_aa: CASSSPEAGGREQYF
j_call: TRBJ2-7; cdr3_length: 14; d_call: TRBD1; v_call: TRBV27; cdr3_nt: TGTGCCAGCAGTCCCGGGACAGGGGGATACGAGCAGTACTTC; cdr3_aa: CASSPGTGGYEQYF
j_call: TRBJ1-1; cdr3_length: 16; d_call: -; v_call: TRBV5-1; cdr3_nt: TGCGCCAGCAGCTTGTCGGGACTTCCACTTAGCACTGAAGCTTTCTTT; cdr3_aa: CASSLSGLPLSTEAFF
j_call: TRBJ2-2; cdr3_length: 15; d_call: -; v_call: TRBV5-6; cdr3_nt: TGTGCCAGCAGTCGAGGGGGGGGATGGCCCGGGGAGCTGTTTTTT; cdr3_aa: CASSRGGGWPGELFF
j_call: TRBJ1-1; cdr3_length: 14; d_call: -; v_call: TRBV5-1; cdr3_nt: TGCGCCAGCAGTCTCTCGGGGGGAAACACTGAAGCTTTCTTT; cdr3_aa: CASSLSGGNTEAFF
j_call: TRBJ1-2; cdr3_length: 13; d_call: -; v_call: TRBV27; cdr3_nt: TGTGCCAGCAGGGAGGGAACTAACTATGGCTACACCTTC; cdr3_aa: CASREGTNYGYTF
j_call: TRBJ2-1; cdr3_length: 18; d_call: TRBD1; v_call: TRBV7-9; cdr3_nt: TGTGCCAGCAGCTTAGAGGACAGGGGTATAGGATCCTACAATGAGCAGTTCTTC; cdr3_aa: CASSLEDRGIGSYNEQFF
j_call: TRBJ1-1; cdr3_length: 16; d_call: -; v_call: TRBV16; cdr3_nt: TGTGCCAGCAGCCGGGGCGTGGGGGCGATGAACACTGAAGCTTTCTTT; cdr3_aa: CASSRGVGAMNTEAFF
j_call: TRBJ1-3; cdr3_length: 18; d_call: TRBD1; v_call: TRBV7-9; cdr3_nt: TGTGCCAGCAGCTCAACCGGGACAGGGATCCTGTGGGGAAACACCATATATTTT; cdr3_aa: CASSSTGTGILWGNTIYF
j_call: TRBJ1-1; cdr3_length: 13; d_call: -; v_call: TRBV7-7; cdr3_nt: TGTGCTAGCAGCTCCACCCCCGGGACTGAAGCTTTCTTT; cdr3_aa: CASSSTPGTEAFF
j_call: TRBJ2-7; cdr3_length: 14; d_call: -; v_call: TRBV5-1; cdr3_nt: TGCGCCAGCAGCTTAGAAGGGGGGGCTTACGAGCAGTACTTC; cdr3_aa: CASSLEGGAYEQYF
j_call: TRBJ2-1; cdr3_length: 17; d_call: -; v_call: TRBV5-6; cdr3_nt: TGTGCCAGCAGCTCCCGGCGGGGAGGCGTGAGGGGCAATGAGCAGTTCTTC; cdr3_aa: CASSSRRGGVRGNEQFF
j_call: TRBJ1-2; cdr3_length: 22; d_call: TRBD1; v_call: TRBV15; cdr3_nt: TGTGCCACCAGCCCCCTGACCCCCAACAAACCGGGACAGCGAATCATAAATTATGGCTACACCTTC; cdr3_aa: CATSPLTPNKPGQRIINYGYTF